The entry that follows covers one T cell receptor beta chain sequence. Its target is unknown. Germline CDR1 reads MNHEY; CDR2 reads SVGAGI. V was trimmed by 4 bases and J by 4 bases, leaving 10 bases between them. The CDR3 is made up of 13 amino acids. The repertoire was sequenced with immunoSEQ multiplex PCR; TCRdb's copy has only in-frame clones and lacks some. The table records about 36,000 clones, approximately 90% of them present only once. The sample belongs to a study of T cells in localized non-small cell lung cancer. Study-wide points: Uninvolved adjacent lung had the highest recorded T cell clonality, with tumor below it. One tumor region alone was sequenced, and heterogeneity therefore remains possible. Greater blood T cell density accompanied longer overall survival.

Sequencing used peripheral blood, obtained before any cancer treatment. This sequence originates from a woman aged 35-75 years with stage I lung adenocarcinoma. V is TRBV6-5 and J is TRBJ2-5; D may be TRBD1 or TRBD2 (5 bases each). The CDR3 sequence is CASSFMRGETQYF. CDR3 bases: TGTGCCAGCAGTTTCATGAGGGGAGAGACCCAGTACTTC.